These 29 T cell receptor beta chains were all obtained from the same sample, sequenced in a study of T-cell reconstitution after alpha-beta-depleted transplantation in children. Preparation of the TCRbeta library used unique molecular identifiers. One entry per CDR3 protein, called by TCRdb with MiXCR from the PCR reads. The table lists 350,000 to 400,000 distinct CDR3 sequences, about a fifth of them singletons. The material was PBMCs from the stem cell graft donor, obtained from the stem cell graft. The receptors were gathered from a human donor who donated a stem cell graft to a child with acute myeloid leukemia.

The CDR3 spells CASSFGALNEKLFF. In DNA, the CDR3 is TGTGCCAGCAGTTTCGGGGCGCTTAATGAAAAACTGTTTTTT. The V gene is TRBV12-3 or TRBV12-4, the J gene TRBJ1-4, with a tentative D call TRBD1 (5 bases). Deletions cut 3 bases from V and 4 bases from J, with 9 bases between. The CDR3 spans 14 residues.

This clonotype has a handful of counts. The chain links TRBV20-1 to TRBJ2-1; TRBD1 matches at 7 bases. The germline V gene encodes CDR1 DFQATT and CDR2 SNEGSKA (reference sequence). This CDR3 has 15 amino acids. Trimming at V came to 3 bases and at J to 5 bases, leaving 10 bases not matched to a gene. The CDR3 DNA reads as TGCAGTGCTAGCTCCCCGGGGACAGTCAACAATGAGCAGTTCTTC. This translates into CSASSPGTVNNEQFF.

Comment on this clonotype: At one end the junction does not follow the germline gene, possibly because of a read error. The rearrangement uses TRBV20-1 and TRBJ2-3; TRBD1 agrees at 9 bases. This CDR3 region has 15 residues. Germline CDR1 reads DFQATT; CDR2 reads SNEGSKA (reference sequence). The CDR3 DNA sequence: TGCAGTGCGGCCCTTTCGGGACAGGGAGTATATACACAGTATTTT. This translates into CSAALSGQGVYTQYF.

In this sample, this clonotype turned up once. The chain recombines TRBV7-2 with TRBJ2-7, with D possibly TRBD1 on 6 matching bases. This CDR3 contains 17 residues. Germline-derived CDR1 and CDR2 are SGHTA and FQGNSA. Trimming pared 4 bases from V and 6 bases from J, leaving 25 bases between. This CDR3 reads CASSSGRWGQGMGEQYF. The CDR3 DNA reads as TGTGCCAGCAGCTCCGGGCGATGGGGGCAGGGTATGGGCGAGCAGTACTTC.

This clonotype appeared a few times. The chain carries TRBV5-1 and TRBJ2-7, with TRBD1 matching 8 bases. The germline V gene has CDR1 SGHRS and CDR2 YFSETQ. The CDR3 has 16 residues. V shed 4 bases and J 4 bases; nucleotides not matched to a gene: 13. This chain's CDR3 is CASSLTTGTGGYEQYF. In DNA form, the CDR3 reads TGCGCCAGCAGCCTAACAACCGGGACAGGTGGTTACGAGCAGTACTTC.

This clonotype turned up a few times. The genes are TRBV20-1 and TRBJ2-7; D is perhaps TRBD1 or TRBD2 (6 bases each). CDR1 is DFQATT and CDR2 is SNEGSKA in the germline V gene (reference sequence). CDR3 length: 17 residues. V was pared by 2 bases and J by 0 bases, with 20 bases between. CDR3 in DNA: TGCAGTGCTAGATCTCCCGGGGGCACAGCCCTCTCCTACGAGCAGTACTTC. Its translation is CSARSPGGTALSYEQYF.

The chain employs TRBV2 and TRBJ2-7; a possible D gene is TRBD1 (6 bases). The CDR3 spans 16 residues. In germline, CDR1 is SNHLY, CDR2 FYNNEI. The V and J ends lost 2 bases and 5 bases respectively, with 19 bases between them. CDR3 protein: CASSETTGGGRDEQYF. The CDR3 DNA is TGTGCCAGCAGTGAAACGACTGGGGGCGGTCGGGACGAGCAGTACTTC.

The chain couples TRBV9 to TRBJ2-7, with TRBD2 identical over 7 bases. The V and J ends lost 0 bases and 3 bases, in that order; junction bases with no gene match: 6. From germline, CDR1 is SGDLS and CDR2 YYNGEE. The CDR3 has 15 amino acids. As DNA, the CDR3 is TGTGCCAGCAGCGTAGGGAGCGGGACCTACTACGAGCAGTACTTC. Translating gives CASSVGSGTYYEQYF.

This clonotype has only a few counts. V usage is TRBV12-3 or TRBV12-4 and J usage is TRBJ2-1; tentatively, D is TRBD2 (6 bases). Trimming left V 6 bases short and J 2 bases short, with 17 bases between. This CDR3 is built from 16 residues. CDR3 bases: TGTGCCAGCAGCTCCCAGGACTACATTACCTACAATGAGCAGTTCTTC. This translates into CASSSQDYITYNEQFF.

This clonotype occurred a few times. The DNA for the CDR3 is TGCAGTGCTAGAGCTAGGGTTGGCACAGATACGCAGTATTTT. Its translation: CSARARVGTDTQYF. This chain connects TRBV20-1 to TRBJ2-3; no reliable D call. Germline assignment: CDR1 DFQATT and CDR2 SNEGSKA (reference sequence). Trimming stripped 1 base from V and 1 base from J, with 9 bases between. The CDR3 extends over 14 amino acids.

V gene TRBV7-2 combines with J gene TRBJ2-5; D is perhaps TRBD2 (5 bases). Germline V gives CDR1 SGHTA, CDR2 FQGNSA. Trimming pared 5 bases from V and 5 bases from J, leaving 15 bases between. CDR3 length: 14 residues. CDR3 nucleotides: TGTGCCAGCAGCCTAAAGCGGACGATTGAGACCCAGTACTTC. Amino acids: CASSLKRTIETQYF.

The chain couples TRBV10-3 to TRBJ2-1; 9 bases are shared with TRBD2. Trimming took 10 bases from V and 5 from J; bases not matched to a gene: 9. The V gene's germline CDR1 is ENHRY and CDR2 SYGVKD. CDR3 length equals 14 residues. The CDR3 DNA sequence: TGTGCCACCGCCGGACTAGCGAAAGACAATGAGCAGTTCTTC. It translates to CATAGLAKDNEQFF.

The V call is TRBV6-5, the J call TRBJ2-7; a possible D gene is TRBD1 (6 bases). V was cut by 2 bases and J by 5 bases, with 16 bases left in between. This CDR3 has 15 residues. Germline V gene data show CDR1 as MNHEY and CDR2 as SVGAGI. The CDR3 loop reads CASSYQKPGHNEQYF. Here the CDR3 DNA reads TGTGCCAGCAGTTACCAGAAACCGGGACATAACGAGCAGTACTTC.

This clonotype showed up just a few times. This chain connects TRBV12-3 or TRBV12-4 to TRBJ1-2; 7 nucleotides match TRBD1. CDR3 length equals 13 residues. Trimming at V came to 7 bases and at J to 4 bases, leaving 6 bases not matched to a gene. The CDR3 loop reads CASKGDSSYGYTF. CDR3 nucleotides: TGTGCCAGCAAGGGGGACAGCTCCTATGGCTACACCTTC.

The CDR3 nucleotides read TGCAGTGCTAGAGATTGGGTTAGTAGCGACGAGCAGTACTTC. It translates to CSARDWVSSDEQYF. The genes are TRBV20-1 and TRBJ2-7; a possible D gene is TRBD2 (5 bases). The germline V and J ends were trimmed by 0 bases and 5 bases, with 14 bases remaining between them. Germline V gene sequence: CDR1 DFQATT, CDR2 SNEGSKA (reference sequence). The CDR3 runs 14 residues.

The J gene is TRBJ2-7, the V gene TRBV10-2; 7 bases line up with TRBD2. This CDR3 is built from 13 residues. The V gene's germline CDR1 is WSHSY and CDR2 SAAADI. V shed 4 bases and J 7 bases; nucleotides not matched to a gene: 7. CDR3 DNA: TGCGCCAGCAGTGCGGGAGGAGTCGGGGAGCAGTACTTC. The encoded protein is CASSAGGVGEQYF.

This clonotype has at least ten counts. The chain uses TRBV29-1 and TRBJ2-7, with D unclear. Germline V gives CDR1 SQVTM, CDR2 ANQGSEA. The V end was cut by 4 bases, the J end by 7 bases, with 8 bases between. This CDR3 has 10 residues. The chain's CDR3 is CSVVYGEQYF. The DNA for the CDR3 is TGCAGCGTTGTTTATGGGGAGCAGTACTTC.

In nucleotides, the CDR3 is TGTGCCAGCAGTTTAGGCAGTGGGAGCAATGAGCAGTTCTTC. Translating it yields CASSLGSGSNEQFF. V is TRBV12-3 or TRBV12-4 and J is TRBJ2-1, with D perhaps TRBD2 (5 bases). CDR3 length: 14 amino acids. Between the trimmed V and J ends, which lost 1 base and 6 bases, there was a span of 10 bases.

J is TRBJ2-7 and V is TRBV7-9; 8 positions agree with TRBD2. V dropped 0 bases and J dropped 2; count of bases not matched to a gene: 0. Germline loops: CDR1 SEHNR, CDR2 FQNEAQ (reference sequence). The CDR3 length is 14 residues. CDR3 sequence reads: CASSLASGAYEQYF. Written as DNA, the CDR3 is TGTGCCAGCAGCTTAGCTAGCGGGGCCTACGAGCAGTACTTC.

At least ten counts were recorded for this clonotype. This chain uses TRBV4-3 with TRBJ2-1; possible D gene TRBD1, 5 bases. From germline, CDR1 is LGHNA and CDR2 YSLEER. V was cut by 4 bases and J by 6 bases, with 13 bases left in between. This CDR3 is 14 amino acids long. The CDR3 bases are TGCGCCAGCAGCCTAGAGACAGAGACCAATGAGCAGTTCTTC. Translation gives CASSLETETNEQFF.

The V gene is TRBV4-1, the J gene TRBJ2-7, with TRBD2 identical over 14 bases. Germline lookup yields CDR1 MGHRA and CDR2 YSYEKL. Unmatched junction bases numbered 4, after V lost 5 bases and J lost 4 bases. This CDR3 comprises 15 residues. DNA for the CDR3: TGCGCCAGCAGCGCGACTAGCGGGAGGGGGTACGAGCAGTACTTC. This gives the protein CASSATSGRGYEQYF.

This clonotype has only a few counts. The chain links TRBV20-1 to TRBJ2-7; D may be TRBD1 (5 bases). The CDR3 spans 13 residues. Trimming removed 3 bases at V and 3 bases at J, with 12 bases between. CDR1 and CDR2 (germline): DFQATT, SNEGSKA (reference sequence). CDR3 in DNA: TGCAGTGCTAGCAGGGAAAGTGGCTACGAGCAGTACTTC. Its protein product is CSASRESGYEQYF.

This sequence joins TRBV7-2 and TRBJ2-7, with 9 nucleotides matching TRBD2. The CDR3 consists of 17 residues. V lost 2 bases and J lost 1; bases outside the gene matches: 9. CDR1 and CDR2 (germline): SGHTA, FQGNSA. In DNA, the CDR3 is TGTGCCAGCAGCTTATGGCCGGGGCGGGAGGGTTCCTACGAGCAGTACTTC. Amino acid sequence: CASSLWPGREGSYEQYF.

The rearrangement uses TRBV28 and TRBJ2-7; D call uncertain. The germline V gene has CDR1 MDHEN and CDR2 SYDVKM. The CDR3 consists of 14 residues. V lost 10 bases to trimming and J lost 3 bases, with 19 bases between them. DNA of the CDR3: TGTGCCACCAAGCCCGCCCGGATCAACTACGAGCAGTACTTC. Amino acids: CATKPARINYEQYF.

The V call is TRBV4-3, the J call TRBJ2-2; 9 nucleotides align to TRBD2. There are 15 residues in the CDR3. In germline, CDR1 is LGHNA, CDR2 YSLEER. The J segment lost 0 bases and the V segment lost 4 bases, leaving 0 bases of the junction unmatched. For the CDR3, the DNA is TGCGCCAGCAGCCGCGGGAGGGCGAACACCGGGGAGCTGTTTTTT. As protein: CASSRGRANTGELFF.

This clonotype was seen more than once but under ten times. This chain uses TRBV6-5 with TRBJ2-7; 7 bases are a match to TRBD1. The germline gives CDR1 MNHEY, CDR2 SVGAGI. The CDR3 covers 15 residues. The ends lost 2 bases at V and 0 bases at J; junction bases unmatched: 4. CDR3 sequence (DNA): TGTGCCAGCAGTTACCACCGGGACAGCTCCTACGAGCAGTACTTC. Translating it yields CASSYHRDSSYEQYF.

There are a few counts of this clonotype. This CDR3 is CASSPDGHNEQFF. In DNA, the CDR3 is TGTGCCAGCAGTCCTGACGGTCACAATGAGCAGTTCTTC. This chain connects TRBV11-2 to TRBJ2-1; D ambiguous. Trimming stripped 6 bases from V and 5 bases from J, with 11 bases between. Germline V gene data show CDR1 as SGHAT and CDR2 as FQNNGV. This CDR3 is built from 13 residues. The entire variable domain, with the rest obtained from reference TRBV11-2 and TRBJ2-1, is as follows: EAGVAQSPRYKIIEKRQSVAFWCNPISGHATLYWYQQILGQGPKLLIQFQNNGVVDDSQLPKDRFSAERLKGVDSTLKIQPAKLEDSAVYLCASSPDGHNEQFFGPGTRLTVL.

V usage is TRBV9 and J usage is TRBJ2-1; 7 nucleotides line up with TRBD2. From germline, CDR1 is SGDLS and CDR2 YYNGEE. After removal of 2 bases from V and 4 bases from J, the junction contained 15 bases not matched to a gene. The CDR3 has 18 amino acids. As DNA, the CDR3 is TGTGCCAGCAGCGTGCTTCCTCTAGCGGACGAACAGTACAATGAGCAGTTCTTC. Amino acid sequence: CASSVLPLADEQYNEQFF.

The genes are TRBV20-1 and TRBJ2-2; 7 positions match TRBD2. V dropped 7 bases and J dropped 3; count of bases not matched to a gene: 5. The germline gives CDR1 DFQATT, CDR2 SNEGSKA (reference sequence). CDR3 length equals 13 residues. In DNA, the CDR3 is TGCAGTGTAGCGGGTGAAGACACCGGGGAGCTGTTTTTT. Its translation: CSVAGEDTGELFF.